This entry features one TCR beta chain sequence. The data belong to a study of blood T cells in healthy people across ages. The authors ran a second PCR of about 7 to 11 cycles using a sample-barcoded 5' primer and a J-beta primer mix. MiXCR was run by TCRdb on the 5' RACE reads, yielding one entry per CDR3 protein. The data show some 790,000 distinct CDR3 sequences, 29% seen once. The CDR3 covers 12 residues. Germline V gives CDR1 GTSNPN, CDR2 SVGIG (reference sequence). The V and J ends lost 6 bases and 10 bases respectively, with 16 bases between them. The J gene is TRBJ2-1, the V gene TRBV30, with D maybe TRBD1 (7 bases). This clonotype was sampled from a woman aged 80 or over in good health. Sequenced sample: blood. The DNA for the CDR3 is TGTGCCTGTACTTCAGGGGGGTGGGAGCAGTTCTTC. It yields the protein CACTSGGWEQFF.